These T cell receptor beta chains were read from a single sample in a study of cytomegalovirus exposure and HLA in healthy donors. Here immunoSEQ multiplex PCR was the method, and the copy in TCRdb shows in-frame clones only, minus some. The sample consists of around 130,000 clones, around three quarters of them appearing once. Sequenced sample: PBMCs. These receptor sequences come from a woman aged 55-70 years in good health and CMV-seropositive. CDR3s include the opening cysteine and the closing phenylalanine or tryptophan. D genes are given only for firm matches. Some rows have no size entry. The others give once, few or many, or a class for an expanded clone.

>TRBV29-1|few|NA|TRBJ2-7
CSVLASTYEQYF
TGCAGCGTTTTAGCATCAACCTACGAGCAGTACTTC
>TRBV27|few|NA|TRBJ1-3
CASRLTGTSGNTIYF
TGTGCCAGCAGACTAACAGGTACCTCTGGAAACACCATATATTTT
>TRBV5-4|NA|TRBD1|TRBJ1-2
CASSAGQGANYGYTF
TGTGCCAGCAGCGCTGGGCAGGGGGCGAACTATGGCTACACCTTC
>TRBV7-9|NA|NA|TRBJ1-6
CASSLGLGEGNSPLHF
TGTGCCAGCAGCTTAGGCTTGGGGGAGGGGAATTCACCCCTCCACTTT
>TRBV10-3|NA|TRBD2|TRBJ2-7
CAISDLAQRGSFSYEQYF
TGTGCCATCAGTGATCTAGCCCAGCGGGGCTCTTTCTCCTACGAGCAGTACTTC
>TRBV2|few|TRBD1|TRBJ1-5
CASRTEQGHQPQHF
TGTGCCAGCAGGACTGAACAGGGGCATCAGCCCCAGCATTTT
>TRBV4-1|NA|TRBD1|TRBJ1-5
CASSEQGNQPQHF
TGCGCCAGCAGCGAACAGGGGAATCAGCCCCAGCATTTT
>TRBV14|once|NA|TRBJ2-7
CASSQLSRSYEQYF
TGTGCCAGCAGCCAACTCTCCAGGTCCTACGAGCAGTACTTC
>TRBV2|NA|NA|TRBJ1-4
CASSEAFEGRLFF
TGTGCCAGCAGTGAAGCCTTTGAGGGTCGGCTGTTTTTT
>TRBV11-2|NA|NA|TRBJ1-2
CASSLESTNYGYTF
TGTGCCAGCAGCTTAGAGTCAACAAACTATGGCTACACCTTC
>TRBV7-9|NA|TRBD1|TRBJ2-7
CASSSQLGSGTGTFYEQYF
TGTGCCAGCAGCTCCCAGCTAGGATCGGGGACAGGGACTTTCTACGAGCAGTACTTC
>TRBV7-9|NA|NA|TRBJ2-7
CSSSFGRVAYEQYF
TGTTCCAGCAGCTTTGGCAGGGTGGCCTACGAGCAGTACTTC
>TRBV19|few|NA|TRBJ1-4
CASSLGGEKLFF
TGTGCCAGTAGTCTGGGGGGAGAAAAACTGTTTTTT
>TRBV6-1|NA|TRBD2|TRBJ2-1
CASSEARLAGVYNEQFF
TGTGCCAGCAGTGAAGCCCGACTAGCGGGGGTCTACAATGAGCAGTTCTTC
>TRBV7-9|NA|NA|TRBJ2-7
CSSTQRGGEQYF
TGTTCCAGCACCCAGAGGGGGGGCGAGCAGTACTTC
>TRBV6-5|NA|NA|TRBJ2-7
CASSYLGARGYEQYF
TGTGCCAGCAGTTACCTAGGGGCCAGGGGCTACGAGCAGTACTTC
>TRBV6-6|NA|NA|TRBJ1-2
CASSYPTEGYTF
TGTGCCAGCAGTTACCCGACAGAGGGCTACACCTTC
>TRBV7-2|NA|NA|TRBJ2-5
CASSLAPQDQETQYF
TGTGCCAGCAGCTTAGCCCCCCAGGATCAAGAGACCCAGTACTTC
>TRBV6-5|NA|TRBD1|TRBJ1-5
CASSRTGASNQPQHF
TGTGCCAGCAGCCGAACAGGGGCGAGCAATCAGCCCCAGCATTTT
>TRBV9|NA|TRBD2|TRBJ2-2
CASSVRGMDTGELFF
TGTGCCAGCAGCGTGCGGGGGATGGACACCGGGGAGCTGTTTTTT
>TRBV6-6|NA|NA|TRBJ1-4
CASSVRANEKLFF
TGTGCCAGCAGTGTCCGGGCTAATGAAAAACTGTTTTTT
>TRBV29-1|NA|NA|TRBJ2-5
CSVVYSQETQYF
TGCAGCGTTGTTTATAGCCAAGAGACCCAGTACTTC
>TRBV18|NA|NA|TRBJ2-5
CASSPNGGAETQYF
TGTGCCAGCTCACCGAACGGGGGAGCGGAGACCCAGTACTTC
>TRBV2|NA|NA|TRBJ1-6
CASSEGDSNSPLHF
TGTGCCAGCAGTGAGGGAGACTCGAATTCACCCCTCCACTTT
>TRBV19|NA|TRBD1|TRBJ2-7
CASSVGQGLGYEQYF
TGTGCCAGTAGTGTGGGACAGGGCCTGGGGTACGAGCAGTACTTC
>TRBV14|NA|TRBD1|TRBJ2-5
CASSPETGPWETQYF
TGTGCCAGCAGCCCGGAGACAGGGCCTTGGGAGACCCAGTACTTC
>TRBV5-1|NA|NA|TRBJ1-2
CASSLGAGDYGYTF
TGCGCCAGCAGCTTGGGGGCGGGGGACTATGGCTACACCTTC
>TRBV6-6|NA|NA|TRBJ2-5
CASRDQQGGKQYF
TGTGCCAGCCGGGACCAACAGGGTGGAAAACAGTACTTC
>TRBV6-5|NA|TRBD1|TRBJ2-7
CASSYSRDRESYEQYF
TGTGCCAGCAGTTACTCCAGGGACAGGGAATCCTACGAGCAGTACTTC
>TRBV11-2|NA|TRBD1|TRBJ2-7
CASSRDRRPYEQYF
TGTGCCAGCAGCCGGGACAGGCGACCCTACGAGCAGTACTTC
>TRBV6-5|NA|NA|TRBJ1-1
CASGPSSWTEAFF
TGTGCCAGCGGCCCCTCCAGTTGGACTGAAGCTTTCTTT
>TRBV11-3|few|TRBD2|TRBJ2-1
CASSFNGGDNEQFF
TGTGCCAGCAGCTTTAACGGGGGGGATAATGAGCAGTTCTTC
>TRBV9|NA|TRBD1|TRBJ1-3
CASSVQDREGGNTIYF
TGTGCCAGCAGCGTACAGGACAGGGAAGGTGGAAACACCATATATTTT
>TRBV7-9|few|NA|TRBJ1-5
CASSKGAINQPQHF
TGTGCCAGCAGTAAAGGGGCGATCAATCAGCCCCAGCATTTT
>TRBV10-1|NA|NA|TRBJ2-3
CASQRDTSTDTQYF
TGCGCCAGCCAGCGGGACACCAGCACAGATACGCAGTATTTT
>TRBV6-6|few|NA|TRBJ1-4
CASSYIGSGGEKLFF
TGTGCCAGCAGTTACATTGGGTCAGGAGGGGAAAAACTGTTTTTT
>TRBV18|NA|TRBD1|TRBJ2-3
CASSPRDRGTDTQYF
TGTGCCAGCTCACCACGGGACAGAGGCACAGATACGCAGTATTTT
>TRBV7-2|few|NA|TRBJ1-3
CASSLGWGLRNTIYF
TGTGCCAGCAGCTTAGGTTGGGGCTTAAGAAACACCATATATTTT
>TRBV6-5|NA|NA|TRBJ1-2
CASSRNREGGYGYTF
TGTGCCAGCAGCCGGAACAGGGAAGGCGGCTATGGCTACACCTTC
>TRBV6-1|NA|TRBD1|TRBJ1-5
CASSAGTVSQPQHF
TGTGCCAGCAGCGCCGGGACAGTGAGTCAGCCCCAGCATTTT